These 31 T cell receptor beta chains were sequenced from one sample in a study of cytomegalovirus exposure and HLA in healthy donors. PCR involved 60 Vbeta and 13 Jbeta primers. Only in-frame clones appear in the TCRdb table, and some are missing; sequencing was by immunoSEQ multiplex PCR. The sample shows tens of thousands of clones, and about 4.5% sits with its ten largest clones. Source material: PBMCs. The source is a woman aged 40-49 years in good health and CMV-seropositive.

CDR3 region: CASSPDGDKQFF. CDR3 sequence (DNA): TGTGCCAGCAGCCCCGATGGGGACAAGCAGTTCTTC. The chain employs TRBV5-6 and TRBJ2-1; possible D gene TRBD1, 6 bases. Trimming stripped 4 bases from V and 11 bases from J, with 13 bases between. The CDR3 is 12 amino acids. Germline lookup yields CDR1 SGHDT and CDR2 YYEEEE.

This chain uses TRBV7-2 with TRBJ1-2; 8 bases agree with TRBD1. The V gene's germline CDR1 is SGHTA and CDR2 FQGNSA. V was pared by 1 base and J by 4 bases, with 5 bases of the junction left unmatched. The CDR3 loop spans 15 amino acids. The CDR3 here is CASSLERTGSYGYTF. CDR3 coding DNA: TGTGCCAGCAGCTTAGAGAGGACAGGGTCCTATGGCTACACCTTC.

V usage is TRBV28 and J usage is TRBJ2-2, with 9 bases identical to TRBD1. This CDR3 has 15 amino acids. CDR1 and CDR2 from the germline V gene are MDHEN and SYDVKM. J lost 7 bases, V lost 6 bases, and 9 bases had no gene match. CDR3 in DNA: TGTGCCAGCAGGCTTACAGGGGGCGGGATCGGGGAGCTGTTTTTT. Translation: CASRLTGGGIGELFF.

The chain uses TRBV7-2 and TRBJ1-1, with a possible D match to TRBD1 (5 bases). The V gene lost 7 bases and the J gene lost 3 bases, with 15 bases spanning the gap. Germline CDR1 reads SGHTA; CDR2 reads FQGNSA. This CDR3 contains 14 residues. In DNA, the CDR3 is TGTGCCAGCACCAATGATTGGGGCTACACTGAAGCTTTCTTT. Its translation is CASTNDWGYTEAFF. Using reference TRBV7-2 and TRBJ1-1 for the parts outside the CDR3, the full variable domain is GAGVSQSPSNKVTEKGKDVELRCDPISGHTALYWYRQSLGQGLEFLIYFQGNSAPDKSGLPSDRFSAERTGGSVSTLTIQRTQQEDSAVYLCASTNDWGYTEAFFGQGTRLTVV.

The CDR3 nucleotides are TGCGCCAGCAGCAGATTGGACAGGGGGCAAGAGACCCAGTACTTC. This sequence encodes CASSRLDRGQETQYF. The rearrangement uses TRBV5-1 and TRBJ2-5, with 10 bases matching TRBD1. With V trimmed by 4 bases and J by 2 bases, 5 bases remained unmatched. Per germline, CDR1 SGHRS and CDR2 YFSETQ. This CDR3 contains 15 residues.

The CDR3 here is CASHQGGSQPQHF. The CDR3 region has the DNA TGTGCCAGCCACCAGGGAGGGTCTCAGCCCCAGCATTTT. This chain joins TRBV18 and TRBJ1-5; D is possibly TRBD1 (5 bases). The CDR3 is 13 residues long. CDR1 and CDR2 (germline): KGHSH, LQKENI. V was pared by 8 bases and J by 6 bases, with 14 bases between.

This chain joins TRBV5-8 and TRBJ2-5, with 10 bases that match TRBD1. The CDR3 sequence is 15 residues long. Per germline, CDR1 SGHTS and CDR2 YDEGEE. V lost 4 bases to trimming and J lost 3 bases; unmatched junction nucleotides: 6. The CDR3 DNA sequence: TGTGCCAGCAGCGCCGGACAGGGGGGGAAAGAGACCCAGTACTTC. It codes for CASSAGQGGKETQYF.

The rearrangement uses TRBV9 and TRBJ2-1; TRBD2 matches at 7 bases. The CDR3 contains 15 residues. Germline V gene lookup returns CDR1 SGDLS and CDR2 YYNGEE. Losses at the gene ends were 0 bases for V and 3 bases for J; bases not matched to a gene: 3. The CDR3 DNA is TGTGCCAGCAGCGTAGGAGCGGGGAACTACAATGAGCAGTTCTTC. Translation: CASSVGAGNYNEQFF.

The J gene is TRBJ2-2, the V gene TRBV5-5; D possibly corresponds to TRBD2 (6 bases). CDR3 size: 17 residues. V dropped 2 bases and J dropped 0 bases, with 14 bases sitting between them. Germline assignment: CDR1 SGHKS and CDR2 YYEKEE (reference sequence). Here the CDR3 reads CASSLFLPGANTGELFF. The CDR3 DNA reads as TGTGCCAGCAGCTTATTCCTCCCGGGGGCGAACACCGGGGAGCTGTTTTTT.

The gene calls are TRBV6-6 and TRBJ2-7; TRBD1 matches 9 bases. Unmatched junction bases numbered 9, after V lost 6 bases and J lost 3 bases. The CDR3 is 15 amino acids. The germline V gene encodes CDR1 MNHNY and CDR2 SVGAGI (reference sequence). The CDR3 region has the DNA TGTGCCAGCAGACGGACCGGGACAGGGCTCTACGAGCAGTACTTC. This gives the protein CASRRTGTGLYEQYF.

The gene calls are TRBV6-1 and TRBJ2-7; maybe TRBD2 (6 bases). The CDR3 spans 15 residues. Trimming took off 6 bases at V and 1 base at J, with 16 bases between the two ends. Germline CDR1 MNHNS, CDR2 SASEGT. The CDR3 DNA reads TGTGCCAGCAGGGGACGACTAGTTGGATCCTACGAGCAGTACTTC. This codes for CASRGRLVGSYEQYF.

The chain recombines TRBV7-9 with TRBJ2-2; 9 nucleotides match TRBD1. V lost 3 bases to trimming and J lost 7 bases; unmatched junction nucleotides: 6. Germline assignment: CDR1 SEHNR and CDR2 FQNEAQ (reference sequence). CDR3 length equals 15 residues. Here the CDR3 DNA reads TGTGCCAGCAGCTTGTGGACAGGGGATGACGGGGAGCTGTTTTTT. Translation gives CASSLWTGDDGELFF.

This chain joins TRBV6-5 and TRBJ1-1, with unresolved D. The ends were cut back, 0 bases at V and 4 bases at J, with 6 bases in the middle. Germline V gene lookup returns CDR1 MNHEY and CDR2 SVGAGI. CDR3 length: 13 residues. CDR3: CASSYSTGTEAFF. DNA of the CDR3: TGTGCCAGCAGTTACTCGACGGGCACTGAAGCTTTCTTT.

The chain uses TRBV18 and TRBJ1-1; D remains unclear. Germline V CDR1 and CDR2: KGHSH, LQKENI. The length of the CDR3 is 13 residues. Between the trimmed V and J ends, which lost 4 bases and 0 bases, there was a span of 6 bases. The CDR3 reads CASSLELNTEAFF. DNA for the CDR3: TGTGCCAGCTCACTAGAACTGAACACTGAAGCTTTCTTT. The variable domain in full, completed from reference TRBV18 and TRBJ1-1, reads NAGVMQNPRHLVRRRGQEARLRCSPMKGHSHVYWYRQLPEEGLKFMVYLQKENIIDESGMPKERFSAEFPKEGPSILRIQQVVRGDSAAYFCASSLELNTEAFFGQGTRLTVV.

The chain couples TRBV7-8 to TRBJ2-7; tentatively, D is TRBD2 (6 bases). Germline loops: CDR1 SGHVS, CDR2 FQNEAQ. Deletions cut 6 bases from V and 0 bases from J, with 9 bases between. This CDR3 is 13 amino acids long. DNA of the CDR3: TGTGCCAGCAGAGGGCGGGGCTCCTACGAGCAGTACTTC. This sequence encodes CASRGRGSYEQYF.

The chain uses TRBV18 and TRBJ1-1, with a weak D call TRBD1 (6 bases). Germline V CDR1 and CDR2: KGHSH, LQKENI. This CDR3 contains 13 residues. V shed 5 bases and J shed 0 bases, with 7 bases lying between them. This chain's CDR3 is CASSGTLNTEAFF. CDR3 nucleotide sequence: TGTGCCAGCTCAGGGACATTGAACACTGAAGCTTTCTTT. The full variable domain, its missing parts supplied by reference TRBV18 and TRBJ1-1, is NAGVMQNPRHLVRRRGQEARLRCSPMKGHSHVYWYRQLPEEGLKFMVYLQKENIIDESGMPKERFSAEFPKEGPSILRIQQVVRGDSAAYFCASSGTLNTEAFFGQGTRLTVV.

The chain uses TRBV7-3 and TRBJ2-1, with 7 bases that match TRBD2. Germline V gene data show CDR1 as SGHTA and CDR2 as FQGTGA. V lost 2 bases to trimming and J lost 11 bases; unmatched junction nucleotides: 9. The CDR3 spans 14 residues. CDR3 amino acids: CASSLGITGGKQFF. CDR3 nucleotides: TGTGCCAGCAGCTTAGGTATCACGGGGGGTAAGCAGTTCTTC.

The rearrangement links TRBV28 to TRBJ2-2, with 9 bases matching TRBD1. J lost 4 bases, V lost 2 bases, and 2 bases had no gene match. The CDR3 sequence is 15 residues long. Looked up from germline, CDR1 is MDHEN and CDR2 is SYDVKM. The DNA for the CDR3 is TGTGCCAGCAGTTTAAGACAGGGGGTCACCGGGGAGCTGTTTTTT. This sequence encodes CASSLRQGVTGELFF.

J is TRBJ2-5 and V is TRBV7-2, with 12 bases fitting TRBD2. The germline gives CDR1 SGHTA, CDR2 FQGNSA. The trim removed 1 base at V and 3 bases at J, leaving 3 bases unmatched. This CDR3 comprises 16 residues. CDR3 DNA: TGTGCCAGCAGCTTAGGGGCTAGCGGGGGGGAAGAGACCCAGTACTTC. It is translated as CASSLGASGGEETQYF.

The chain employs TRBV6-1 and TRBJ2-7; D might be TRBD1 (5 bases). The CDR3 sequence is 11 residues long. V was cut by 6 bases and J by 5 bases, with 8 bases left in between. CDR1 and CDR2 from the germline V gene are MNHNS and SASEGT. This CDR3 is CASRTTDEQYF. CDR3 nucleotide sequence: TGTGCCAGCAGGACGACAGACGAGCAGTACTTC.

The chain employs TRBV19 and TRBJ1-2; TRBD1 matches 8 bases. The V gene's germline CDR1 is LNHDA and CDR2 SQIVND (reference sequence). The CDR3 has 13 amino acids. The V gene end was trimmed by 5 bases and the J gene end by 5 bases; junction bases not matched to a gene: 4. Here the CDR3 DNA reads TGTGCCAGTAGTCCAGGGGGCCGTTATGGCTACACCTTC. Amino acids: CASSPGGRYGYTF.

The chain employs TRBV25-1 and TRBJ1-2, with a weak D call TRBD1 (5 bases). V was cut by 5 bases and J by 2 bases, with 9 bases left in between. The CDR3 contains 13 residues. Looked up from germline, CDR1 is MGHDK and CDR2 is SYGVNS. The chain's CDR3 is CASSIDSNYGYTF. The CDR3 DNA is TGTGCCAGCAGTATTGACAGCAACTATGGCTACACCTTC.

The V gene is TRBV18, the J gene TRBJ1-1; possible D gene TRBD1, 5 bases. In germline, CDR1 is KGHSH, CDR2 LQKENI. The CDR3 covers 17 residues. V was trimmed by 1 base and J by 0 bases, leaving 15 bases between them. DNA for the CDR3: TGTGCCAGCTCACCACGGGCAGGGAAGGGGATGAACACTGAAGCTTTCTTT. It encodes CASSPRAGKGMNTEAFF.

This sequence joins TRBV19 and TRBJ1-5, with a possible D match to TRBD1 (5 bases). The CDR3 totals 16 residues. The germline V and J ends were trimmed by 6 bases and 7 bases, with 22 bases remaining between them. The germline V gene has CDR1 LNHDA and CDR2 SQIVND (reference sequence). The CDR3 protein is CASSQGFNLRMQPQHF. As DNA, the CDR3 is TGTGCCAGTAGCCAGGGATTTAACTTAAGAATGCAGCCCCAGCATTTT.

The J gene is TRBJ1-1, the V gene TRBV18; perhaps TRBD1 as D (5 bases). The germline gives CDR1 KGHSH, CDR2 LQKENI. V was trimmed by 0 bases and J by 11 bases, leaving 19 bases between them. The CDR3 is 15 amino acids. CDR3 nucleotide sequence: TGTGCCAGCTCACCACCGTCCGGCGCAGGGCACTGGGCTTTCTTT. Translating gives CASSPPSGAGHWAFF.

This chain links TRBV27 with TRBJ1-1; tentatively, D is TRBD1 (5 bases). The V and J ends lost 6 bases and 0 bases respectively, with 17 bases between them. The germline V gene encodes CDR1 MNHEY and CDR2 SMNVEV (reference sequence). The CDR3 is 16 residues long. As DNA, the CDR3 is TGTGCCAGCAGGAAGCTCGCCTTGGGGCTGAACACTGAAGCTTTCTTT. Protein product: CASRKLALGLNTEAFF.

The CDR3 reads CASSLGLAGETQYF. The CDR3 DNA follows: TGCGCCAGCAGCTTGGGACTAGCGGGAGAGACCCAGTACTTC. The gene calls are TRBV5-1 and TRBJ2-5; 10 positions match TRBD2. The CDR3 contains 14 residues. CDR1 and CDR2 (germline): SGHRS, YFSETQ. Trimming cost V 0 bases and J 4 bases; bases outside gene matches: 0. The full variable domain, rest sourced from reference TRBV5-1 and TRBJ2-5, is KAGVTQTPRYLIKTRGQQVTLSCSPISGHRSVSWYQQTPGQGLQFLFEYFSETQRNKGNFPGRFSGRQFSNSRSEMNVSTLELGDSALYLCASSLGLAGETQYFGPGTRLLVL.

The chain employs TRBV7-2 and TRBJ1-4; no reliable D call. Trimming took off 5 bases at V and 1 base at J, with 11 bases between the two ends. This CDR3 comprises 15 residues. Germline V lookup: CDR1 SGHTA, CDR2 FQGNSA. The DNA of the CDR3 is TGTGCCAGCAGCCCCGCCCGAGGAACTAATGAAAAACTGTTTTTT. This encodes CASSPARGTNEKLFF. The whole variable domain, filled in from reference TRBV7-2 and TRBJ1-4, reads GAGVSQSPSNKVTEKGKDVELRCDPISGHTALYWYRQSLGQGLEFLIYFQGNSAPDKSGLPSDRFSAERTGGSVSTLTIQRTQQEDSAVYLCASSPARGTNEKLFFGSGTQLSVL.

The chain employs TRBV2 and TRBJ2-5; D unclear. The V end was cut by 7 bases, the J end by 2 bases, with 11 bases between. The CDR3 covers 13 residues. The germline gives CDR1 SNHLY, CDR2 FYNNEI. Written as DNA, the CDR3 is TGTGCCAGCAATGACAACCTACAAGAGACCCAGTACTTC. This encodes CASNDNLQETQYF. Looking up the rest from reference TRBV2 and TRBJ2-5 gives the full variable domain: EPEVTQTPSHQVTQMGQEVILRCVPISNHLYFYWYRQILGQKVEFLVSFYNNEISEKSEIFDDQFSVERPDGSNFTLKIRSTKLEDSAMYFCASNDNLQETQYFGPGTRLLVL.

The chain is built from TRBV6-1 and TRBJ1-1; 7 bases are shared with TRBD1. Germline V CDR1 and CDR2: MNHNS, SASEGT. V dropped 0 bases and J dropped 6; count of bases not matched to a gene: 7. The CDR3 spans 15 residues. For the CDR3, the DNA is TGTGCCAGCAGTGAAGCCACGGAGGGGGCTTCTGAAGCTTTCTTT. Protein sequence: CASSEATEGASEAFF.

CDR3: CASSQGQEVVGTEAFF. The CDR3 nucleotides are TGTGCCAGCAGCCAGGGACAGGAAGTCGTAGGAACTGAAGCTTTCTTT. The chain couples TRBV5-4 to TRBJ1-1, with 8 nucleotides matching TRBD1. With V trimmed by 4 bases and J by 5 bases, 13 bases remained unmatched. The CDR3 runs 16 residues. CDR1 is SGHNT, CDR2 YYREEE, per germline (reference sequence).